The TCR beta chain under discussion was sequenced for a study of T cell responses to AZD1222 COVID-19 vaccine. General study findings and limits: Regions left unmutated in variants are reportedly the target of nearly half of spike-specific TCRs. Receipt of two AZD1222 doses was followed by a rise in Spike-specific TCR breadth and depth. Baseline seropositivity occurred in only six AZD1222 recipients.

Germline V gives CDR1 SGDLS, CDR2 YYNGEE. The V and J ends lost 0 bases and 0 bases respectively, with 9 bases between them. The CDR3 loop spans 16 amino acids. Data came from immunoSEQ multiplex PCR; TCRdb stores just in-frame clones and leaves some out. In the table there are tens of thousands of clones, 70% to 90% of which are singletons. Regarding this clone: Its antigen remains unidentified.

The V call is TRBV9, the J call TRBJ1-4; D gene uncertain. This TCR derives from an adult in good health. The specimen was peripheral blood, collected on day 0 of AZD1222 vaccination. The CDR3 DNA follows: TGTGCCAGCAGCGTAGGGGCGTCTGCAACTAATGAAAAACTGTTTTTT. Translating gives CASSVGASATNEKLFF.